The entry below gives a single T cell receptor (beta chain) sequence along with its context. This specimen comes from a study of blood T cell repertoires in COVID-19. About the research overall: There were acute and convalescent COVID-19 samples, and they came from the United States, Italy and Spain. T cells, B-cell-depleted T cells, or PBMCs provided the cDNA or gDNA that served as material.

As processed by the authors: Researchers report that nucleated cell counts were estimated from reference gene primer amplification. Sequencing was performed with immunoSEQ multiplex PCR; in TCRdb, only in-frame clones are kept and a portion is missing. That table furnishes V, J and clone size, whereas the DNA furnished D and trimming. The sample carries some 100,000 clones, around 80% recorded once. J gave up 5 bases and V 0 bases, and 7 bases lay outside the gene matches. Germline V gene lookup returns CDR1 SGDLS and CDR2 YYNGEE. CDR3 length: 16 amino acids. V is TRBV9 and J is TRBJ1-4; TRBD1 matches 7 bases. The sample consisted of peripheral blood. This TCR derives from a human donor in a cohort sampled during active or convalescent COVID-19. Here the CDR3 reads CASSVGLGTANEKLFF. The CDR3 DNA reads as TGTGCCAGCAGCGTAGGTCTTGGGACAGCCAATGAAAAACTGTTTTTT.